A selection of T cell receptor beta chains follows, all from one sample in a study of blood T cell repertoires in COVID-19. Assay: immunoSEQ multiplex PCR; the TCRdb copy retains only in-frame clones and omits some. The sample holds about 240,000 clones, 87% seen once. Input material: peripheral blood. These receptors were collected from a man in his sixties who had recovered from COVID-19. Both conserved end residues are part of each CDR3. The order of the fields is V gene, D gene, clone size, J gene, CDR3 protein, CDR3 DNA. The D gene is left open where the match is weak. Clone size is not always given. Where it is, it says once, few, many or a class for expanded clones.

>TRBV5-1|.|.|TRBJ2-3
CASSLQKRYMHTQYF
TGCGCCAGCAGCCTGCAGAAGCGGTACATGCATACGCAGTATTTT
>TRBV2|.|.|TRBJ2-1
CASSELPPGSYNEQFF
TGTGCCAGCAGTGAACTCCCACCAGGCTCCTACAATGAGCAGTTCTTC
>TRBV29-1|.|.|TRBJ1-4
CSVEHGGEKLFF
TGCAGCGTTGAACACGGGGGTGAAAAACTGTTTTTT
>TRBV7-8|.|.|TRBJ2-1
CASSSSRGNEQFF
TGTGCCAGCAGCTCATCTAGGGGGAATGAGCAGTTCTTC
>TRBV5-1|TRBD1|.|TRBJ1-1
CASSLVAGGFTEAFF
TGCGCCAGCAGCTTGGTAGCAGGGGGCTTCACTGAAGCTTTCTTT
>TRBV5-1|.|.|TRBJ2-5
CASSSSYNQETQYF
TGCGCCAGCAGCTCGAGCTATAACCAAGAGACCCAGTACTTC
>TRBV5-1|.|.|TRBJ2-5
CASSLGGLGTQYF
TGCGCCAGCAGCTTGGGGGGGCTCGGGACCCAGTACTTC
>TRBV6-1|TRBD2|.|TRBJ2-3
CASSERGGTDTQYF
TGTGCCAGCAGTGAACGGGGGGGCACAGATACGCAGTATTTT
>TRBV30|.|.|TRBJ2-2
CAWSSRGVGTGELFF
TGTGCCTGGAGTTCCAGGGGAGTGGGGACCGGGGAGCTGTTTTTT
>TRBV19|TRBD1|.|TRBJ2-7
CASSMGQTYEQYF
TGTGCCAGTAGTATGGGACAGACCTACGAGCAGTACTTC
>TRBV9|TRBD1|.|TRBJ1-6
CASSVATGPNSPLHF
TGTGCCAGCAGCGTAGCGACAGGGCCTAATTCACCCCTCCACTTT
>TRBV5-1|TRBD2|once|TRBJ2-5
CASSLGGVAGPETQYF
TGCGCCAGCAGCTTGGGAGGCGTAGCGGGGCCAGAGACCCAGTACTTC
>TRBV11-2|TRBD2|.|TRBJ2-1
CASSLSSGGAGEQFF
TGTGCCAGCAGCTTATCCAGCGGGGGGGCCGGTGAGCAGTTCTTC
>TRBV7-9|TRBD2|.|TRBJ2-3
CASSYGLADTDTQYF
TGTGCCAGCAGCTACGGACTAGCGGATACAGATACGCAGTATTTT
>TRBV5-5|.|.|TRBJ2-5
CASSSPSSEATQYF
TGTGCCAGCAGCTCCCCGAGTTCCGAGGCGACCCAGTACTTC
>TRBV24-1|.|.|TRBJ2-1
CATSDMTGRSLNEQFF
TGTGCCACCAGTGATATGACAGGGAGGTCTCTAAATGAGCAGTTCTTC
>TRBV10-3|TRBD1|.|TRBJ1-2
CAISGDSPLGGYTF
TGTGCCATCTCAGGGGACAGCCCCCTCGGAGGCTACACCTTC
>TRBV6-5|TRBD1|.|TRBJ2-5
CASSTPDRARETQYF
TGTGCCAGCAGTACACCAGACAGGGCTCGGGAGACCCAGTACTTC
>TRBV3-1/TRBV3-2|TRBD1|.|TRBJ1-1
CASSPRDRVNTEAFF
TGTGCCAGCAGCCCACGGGACAGGGTGAACACTGAAGCTTTCTTT
>TRBV10-3|TRBD2|.|TRBJ2-1
CAISLAGGYNEQFF
TGTGCCATCAGTTTAGCGGGGGGTTACAATGAGCAGTTCTTC
>TRBV3-1/TRBV3-2|.|.|TRBJ1-1
CASSSRETSNEAFF
TGTGCCAGCAGCTCAAGGGAGACAAGCAATGAAGCTTTCTTT
>TRBV5-1|.|once|TRBJ1-3
CASSTGQKGFGNTIYF
TGCGCCAGCAGCACGGGACAAAAGGGCTTTGGAAACACCATATATTTT
>TRBV12-5|TRBD1|.|TRBJ2-5
CASGLGRGQGETQYF
TGTGCTAGTGGTTTGGGCAGGGGGCAAGGGGAGACCCAGTACTTC
>TRBV11-2|.|.|TRBJ2-1
CASSLRDSRYNEQFF
TGTGCCAGCAGCTTACGGGACTCACGATACAATGAGCAGTTCTTC
>TRBV9|TRBD2|.|TRBJ2-3
CASSASGGGSDTQYF
TGTGCCAGCAGCGCGAGCGGGGGAGGGTCAGATACGCAGTATTTT
>TRBV5-1|TRBD2|.|TRBJ2-1
CASSPWTSGEFHNEQFF
TGCGCCAGCAGCCCCTGGACTAGCGGGGAATTTCACAATGAGCAGTTCTTC
>TRBV6-5|.|.|TRBJ1-4
CASSSSEAGEKLFF
TGTGCCAGCAGCTCATCAGAAGCAGGTGAAAAACTGTTTTTT
>TRBV9|.|once|TRBJ1-1
CASSVTGANTEAFF
TGTGCCAGCAGCGTAACAGGAGCGAACACTGAAGCTTTCTTT
>TRBV5-1|TRBD2|.|TRBJ2-1
CASSWTSGGRNNEQFF
TGCGCCAGCAGCTGGACTAGCGGGGGCCGAAACAATGAGCAGTTCTTC
>TRBV6-5|.|.|TRBJ2-2
CASKAGQGHTGELFF
TGTGCCAGCAAGGCGGGGCAGGGACACACCGGGGAGCTGTTTTTT
>TRBV5-1|.|few|TRBJ1-3
CASSLAEGDQGNTIYF
TGCGCCAGCAGCTTGGCGGAAGGGGATCAGGGAAACACCATATATTTT
>TRBV3-1/TRBV3-2|.|.|TRBJ1-1
CASSQDTGGPSEAFF
TGTGCCAGCAGCCAAGATACGGGGGGTCCCTCTGAAGCTTTCTTT
>TRBV5-1|.|.|TRBJ2-5
CASSFVETQYF
TGCGCCAGCAGCTTCGTGGAGACCCAGTACTTC
>TRBV11-2|TRBD1|once|TRBJ2-2
CASSPWGTAILENTGELFF
TGTGCCAGCAGCCCGTGGGGGACAGCGATACTAGAGAACACCGGGGAGCTGTTTTTT
>TRBV7-8|.|.|TRBJ1-1
CASSLATAGINTEAFF
TGTGCCAGCAGCTTAGCCACAGCAGGAATCAACACTGAAGCTTTCTTT
>TRBV9|TRBD2|.|TRBJ2-7
CASSVSSGGSSYEQYF
TGTGCCAGCAGCGTATCAAGCGGGGGGTCCTCCTACGAGCAGTACTTC
>TRBV11-2|.|once|TRBJ2-7
CASSTRPGQTYEQYF
TGTGCCAGCAGCACCCGTCCGGGACAAACTTACGAGCAGTACTTC
>TRBV30|.|.|TRBJ1-2
CAWSYPGTTNYGYTF
TGTGCCTGGAGTTACCCCGGGACAACCAACTATGGCTACACCTTC
>TRBV5-1|.|.|TRBJ2-1
CASSLARNNEQFF
TGCGCCAGCAGCTTAGCCAGGAACAATGAGCAGTTCTTC
>TRBV18|.|.|TRBJ1-2
CASSPADSGYGYTF
TGTGCCAGCTCACCAGCGGACAGCGGCTATGGCTACACCTTC
>TRBV6-6|.|.|TRBJ1-2
CATTKSVTGNYGYTF
TGTGCCACCACCAAGTCCGTGACTGGGAACTATGGCTACACCTTC
>TRBV20-1|.|.|TRBJ1-5
CSASMAQRNQPQHF
TGCAGTGCTAGTATGGCCCAGAGGAATCAGCCCCAGCATTTT
>TRBV14|TRBD1|.|TRBJ1-2
CASSPRTGPVYGYTF
TGTGCCAGCAGCCCACGGACAGGGCCTGTCTATGGCTACACCTTC
>TRBV5-1|TRBD1|few|TRBJ1-5
CASSPGQNQPQHF
TGCGCCAGCAGCCCGGGACAGAACCAGCCCCAGCATTTT
>TRBV6-6|.|.|TRBJ1-2
CASSYADNYGYTF
TGTGCCAGCAGTTACGCGGATAACTATGGCTACACCTTC
>TRBV7-2|TRBD2|.|TRBJ2-7
CASSLERGLEQYF
TGTGCCAGCAGCTTGGAGCGGGGGCTCGAGCAGTACTTC
>TRBV19|TRBD1|.|TRBJ2-7
CATRQGQGASYEQYF
TGTGCCACCAGACAGGGACAGGGGGCCTCCTACGAGCAGTACTTC